This T cell receptor (beta chain) was sequenced during a study of shared clonotypes between healthy human individuals. Germline V gene data show CDR1 as MRHNA and CDR2 as SNTAGT. The V gene lost 3 bases and the J gene lost 0 bases, with 3 bases spanning the gap. CDR3 length: 13 amino acids. From CD4+ cells came CD45RA+ naive and CD45RA-negative memory subsets. In regard to this clone: Other DNA sequences in the sample encode the same CDR3.

Libraries were prepared by immunoSEQ multiplex PCR; TCRdb keeps only in-frame clonotypes and omits some of them. The sample shows 1.6 million or so clones, 98% of them seen only once. This TCR was recovered from a young man in good health. The sample comprised naive CD4+ T cells sorted from blood. As to subset: CD45RA+ positively selected. The chain employs TRBV6-4 and TRBJ1-5; no firm D call. The CDR3 is CASSEGSNQPQHF. DNA for the CDR3: TGTGCCAGCAGTGAAGGTAGCAATCAGCCCCAGCATTTT.